Listed below are T cell receptor beta chains from one sample, sequenced in a study of cytomegalovirus exposure and HLA in healthy donors. Clones were sequenced by immunoSEQ multiplex PCR, and TCRdb holds only the in-frame ones, with some missing. The sample has under 200,000 clones, about three quarters seen once. Input material: PBMCs. The receptors were gathered from a woman in her forties in good health and CMV-seropositive. Both conserved end residues are part of each CDR3. Each record gives: J gene, V gene, clone size, CDR3 protein. Clone size is not always given. Where it is, it says once, few, many or a class for expanded clones.

TRBJ2-1 TRBV12-2 . CASRLTPQTRPSHNEQFF
TRBJ2-7 TRBV15 once CATSSGGGAYEQYF
TRBJ2-7 TRBV29-1 . CSARTLGGGEQYF
TRBJ1-6 TRBV7-9 few CASSFPTGVGSPLHF
TRBJ2-5 TRBV18 . CASSPSGVAGSQETQYF
TRBJ1-1 TRBV5-6 . CASSFRVGGSNTEAFF
TRBJ1-3 TRBV5-6 once CASSYTGSGNTIYF
TRBJ1-2 TRBV6-1 . CASSIGGQGFTF
TRBJ2-7 TRBV5-4 . CASSLTGTGNGEQYF
TRBJ2-5 TRBV4-3 . CASSQYWGLGETQYF
TRBJ1-4 TRBV11-2 . CASSGGGGAKFEKLFF
TRBJ1-1 TRBV5-6 . CASSAIRTGSTEAFF
TRBJ2-6 TRBV27 few CASRGKIGSSGANVLTF
TRBJ2-7 TRBV11-3 . CASSPFGTGVGEQYF
TRBJ1-4 TRBV2 . CASSDFSGGKLFF
TRBJ2-5 TRBV5-4 . CASRPPRGLPGEQYF
TRBJ2-2 TRBV7-3 . CASSLMTSGAGELFF
TRBJ2-3 TRBV7-6 . CASRPGTSDTDTQYF
TRBJ2-2 TRBV5-1 . CASSGGGRNTGELFF
TRBJ1-3 TRBV7-9 . CASSFWTGGFGNTIYF
TRBJ2-7 TRBV29-1 . CSVRTGKSVYEQYF
TRBJ1-2 TRBV7-8 . CASSWLDRQHYGYTF
TRBJ2-4 TRBV13 few CASSSRDRDAAKNIQYF
TRBJ1-6 TRBV7-2 . CASSLDVPGVSPLHF
TRBJ1-2 TRBV4-1 . CASSQPGQNPYGYTF
TRBJ2-7 TRBV5-1 . CASSRLGDYEQYF
TRBJ2-7 TRBV18 . CASSTGTGSYEQYF
TRBJ1-1 TRBV7-3 . CASSLTGQGGTEAFF
TRBJ1-2 TRBV6-5 . CASSLTGGHGYTF
TRBJ1-3 TRBV29-1 . CSVESSNGTRRNTIYF
TRBJ2-2 TRBV18 . CASSSTGTANTGELFF
TRBJ1-6 TRBV13 . CASSLGLRTGYLRSPLHF
TRBJ1-1 TRBV30 . CAWSLRLEAEAFF
TRBJ2-3 TRBV11-2 . CASSPWTSGRDTQYF
TRBJ2-1 TRBV7-9 few CASSPHGGGYNEQFF
TRBJ2-6 TRBV5-1 once CASSLESKGFSGANGLTF
TRBJ2-1 TRBV2 once CASSRAGVYNEQFF
TRBJ1-3 TRBV10-3 . CAISESTGNTIYF
TRBJ1-1 TRBV5-1 . CASSYREDTEAFF
TRBJ1-1 TRBV10-3 . CAITPGNTEAFF
TRBJ2-3 TRBV19 few CASSIFRGGGLDTQYF
TRBJ1-2 TRBV30 . CAWSRTGRYGYTF
TRBJ2-2 TRBV7-8 . CASSTDRRGTGELFF
TRBJ1-5 TRBV7-2 . CASSLAATGFNQPQHF
TRBJ1-3 TRBV7-9 . CASSAGKTSISGNTIYF
TRBJ2-2 TRBV5-6 . CASSPGTGATGELFF
TRBJ1-1 TRBV2 . CASSTREGGMTEAFF
TRBJ2-7 TRBV6-1 . CASNLNGQGGYEQYF
TRBJ1-2 TRBV7-2 . CASSPSGTGTYGYTF
TRBJ2-5 TRBV18 once CASSPLERETQYF
TRBJ2-7 TRBV9 once CASSVRTGNYEQYF
TRBJ1-2 TRBV5-1 . CASSTRDRGPLGYTF
TRBJ1-1 TRBV5-4 . CASSFRATEAFF